A selection of T cell receptor beta chains follows, all from one sample in a study of T cell responses to AZD1222 COVID-19 vaccine. Sequenced by immunoSEQ multiplex PCR; TCRdb stores in-frame clones only, minus some. Here the sample spans 100,000 to 150,000 clones, about 85% being singletons. The sequencing used peripheral blood, collected on day 0 of AZD1222 vaccination. Every receptor here comes from an adult in good health. Both conserved end residues are part of each CDR3. Each record gives: J gene, V gene, CDR3 protein.

>TRBJ1-5|TRBV7-8
CASSPGTGSNQPQHF
>TRBJ1-5|TRBV6-4
CASSDSYQPQHF
>TRBJ1-6|TRBV29-1
CSVRGSDGAPLHF
>TRBJ2-3|TRBV4-3
CASSQGTRVGDTQYF
>TRBJ2-5|TRBV28
CASSLGRRVGRETQYF
>TRBJ2-7|TRBV6-2/TRBV6-3
CASSYSPSGLEQYF
>TRBJ2-7|TRBV14
CASSPGTGGPEQYF
>TRBJ1-3|TRBV13
CASSLQNRNTIYF
>TRBJ1-3|TRBV24-1
CATKGDSGNTIYF
>TRBJ2-3|TRBV11-2
CASSLEGAGTQYF
>TRBJ2-5|TRBV5-5
CASSLGAGLGTQYF
>TRBJ1-2|TRBV20-1
CSARTDDGYTF
>TRBJ1-5|TRBV12-1
CASSPLTGGVHQPQHF
>TRBJ1-5|TRBV24-1
CATSDPQGAQPQHF
>TRBJ2-3|TRBV30
CAWSSLAGSGTQYF
>TRBJ2-1|TRBV7-9
CASSSPGTSSSRFF
>TRBJ2-1|TRBV24-1
CATSPLGPSGLSGKFF
>TRBJ1-2|TRBV25-1
CASSESAGTRNYGYTF
>TRBJ2-7|TRBV11-2
CASSLFELAGSFEQYF
>TRBJ1-1|TRBV10-1
CASSAHSGGPEAFF
>TRBJ2-1|TRBV5-1
CASSFGGYNEQFF
>TRBJ2-1|TRBV18
CASSPPPTGFSDEQFF
>TRBJ1-3|TRBV6-1
CASSEYMVAASGNTIYF
>TRBJ2-7|TRBV5-5
CASSFDSPYEQYF
>TRBJ2-5|TRBV19
CASNPGTGGETQYF
>TRBJ2-2|TRBV5-8
CASSQLMGGELFF
>TRBJ2-1|TRBV11-1
CASSFLAGGNYNEQFF
>TRBJ1-1|TRBV28
CASSLQPGTGDGTEAFF
>TRBJ2-5|TRBV9
CASSGEGWGPEIQYF
>TRBJ1-6|TRBV27
CASSLSRGSPLHF
>TRBJ2-7|TRBV20-1
CSASTGGWDEQYF
>TRBJ2-7|TRBV4-1
CASSQDEGWGLESYEQYF
>TRBJ1-2|TRBV19
CASSMERDRGLYGYTF
>TRBJ1-5|TRBV9
CASSPGGGRNQPQHF
>TRBJ2-3|TRBV12-3/TRBV12-4
CASKADTQYF
>TRBJ2-1|TRBV5-4
CASSLVQGNRVYNEQFF
>TRBJ2-3|TRBV13
CASIGLAVSRDTQYF
>TRBJ1-1|TRBV7-9
CASSLAARTEAFF
>TRBJ1-6|TRBV24-1
CGVPHSPLHF
>TRBJ1-2|TRBV6-2/TRBV6-3
CASSDPGLKGGYTF
>TRBJ2-7|TRBV28
CASSPISRNEQYF
>TRBJ1-5|TRBV7-8
CASSLNGFNQPQHF
>TRBJ1-1|TRBV28
CASSLGDMNTEAFF
>TRBJ2-7|TRBV20-1
CSARGDYEQYF
>TRBJ2-7|TRBV18
CASSPPTGTYEQYF
>TRBJ2-2|TRBV7-8
CASSSGTTSTGELFF
>TRBJ1-6|TRBV11-2
CASSLDLGQGGSSNSPLHF
>TRBJ2-1|TRBV24-1
CATSTKFRASDEQFF
>TRBJ2-7|TRBV7-9
CASSLGQEYEQYF
>TRBJ2-7|TRBV15
CATSRDLPGQGDEQYF
>TRBJ1-5|TRBV28
CASTSGTTSNQPQHF
>TRBJ2-5|TRBV5-1
CASSLRETQYF
>TRBJ1-5|TRBV5-1
CASSRQGDQPQHF
>TRBJ1-3|TRBV6-1
CASSEGPKGGTGNTIYF
>TRBJ2-2|TRBV11-3
CASSQMGTGELFF
>TRBJ1-1|TRBV7-3
CASSSQANTEAFF
>TRBJ1-2|TRBV24-1
CATSDSVNYGYTF
>TRBJ2-4|TRBV2
CASRTTGILNIQYF
>TRBJ1-2|TRBV4-1
CASSQVRDYGYTF